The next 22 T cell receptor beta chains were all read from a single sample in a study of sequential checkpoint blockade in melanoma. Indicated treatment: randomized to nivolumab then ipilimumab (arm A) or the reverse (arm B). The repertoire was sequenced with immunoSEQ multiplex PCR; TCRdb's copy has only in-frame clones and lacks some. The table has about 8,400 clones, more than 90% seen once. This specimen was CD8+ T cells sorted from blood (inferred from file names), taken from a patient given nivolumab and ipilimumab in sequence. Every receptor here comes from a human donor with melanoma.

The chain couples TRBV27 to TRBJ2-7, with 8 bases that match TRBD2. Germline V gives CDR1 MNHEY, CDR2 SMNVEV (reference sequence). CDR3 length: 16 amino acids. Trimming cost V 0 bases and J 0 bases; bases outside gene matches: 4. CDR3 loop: CASSLSSGSASYEQYF. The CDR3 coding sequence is TGTGCCAGCAGTTTATCGAGCGGGAGTGCCTCCTACGAGCAGTACTTC.

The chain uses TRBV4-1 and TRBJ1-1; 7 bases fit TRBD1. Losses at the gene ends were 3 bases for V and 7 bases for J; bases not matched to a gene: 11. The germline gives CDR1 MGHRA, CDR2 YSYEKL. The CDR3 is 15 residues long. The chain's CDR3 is CASSHRADRVNEAFF. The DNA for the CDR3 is TGCGCCAGCAGCCATCGGGCAGACAGGGTGAATGAAGCTTTCTTT.

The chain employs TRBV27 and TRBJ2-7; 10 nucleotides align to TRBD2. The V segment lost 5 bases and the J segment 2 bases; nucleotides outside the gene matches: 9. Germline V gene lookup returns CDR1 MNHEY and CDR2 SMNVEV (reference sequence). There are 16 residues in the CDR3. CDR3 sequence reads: CASSPIAGGPAYEQYF. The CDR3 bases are TGTGCCAGCAGTCCTATAGCGGGAGGTCCCGCCTACGAGCAGTACTTC.

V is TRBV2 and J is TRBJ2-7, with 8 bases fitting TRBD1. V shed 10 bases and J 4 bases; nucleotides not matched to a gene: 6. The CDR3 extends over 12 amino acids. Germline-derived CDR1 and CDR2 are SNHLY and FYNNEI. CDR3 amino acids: CATYRGLYEQYF. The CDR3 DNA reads TGTGCCACCTACAGGGGGTTATACGAGCAGTACTTC.

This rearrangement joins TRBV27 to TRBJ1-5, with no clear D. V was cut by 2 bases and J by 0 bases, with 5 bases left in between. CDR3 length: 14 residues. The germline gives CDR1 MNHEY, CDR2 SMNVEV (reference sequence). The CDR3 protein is CASSLRSSNQPQHF. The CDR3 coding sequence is TGTGCCAGCAGTTTACGCAGTAGCAATCAGCCCCAGCATTTT.

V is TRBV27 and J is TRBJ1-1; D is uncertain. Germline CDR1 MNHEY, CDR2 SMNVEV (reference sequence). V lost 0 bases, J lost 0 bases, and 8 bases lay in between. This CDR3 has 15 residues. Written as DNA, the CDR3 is TGTGCCAGCAGTTTATCGCCAGTGATGAACACTGAAGCTTTCTTT. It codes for CASSLSPVMNTEAFF.

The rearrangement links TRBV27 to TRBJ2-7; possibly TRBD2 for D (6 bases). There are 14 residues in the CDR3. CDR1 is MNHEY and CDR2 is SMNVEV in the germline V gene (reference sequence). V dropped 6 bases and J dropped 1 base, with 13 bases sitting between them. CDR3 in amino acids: CASSRDSNSYEQYV. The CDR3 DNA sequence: TGTGCCAGCAGCCGGGACTCCAATTCCTACGAGCAGTACGTC.

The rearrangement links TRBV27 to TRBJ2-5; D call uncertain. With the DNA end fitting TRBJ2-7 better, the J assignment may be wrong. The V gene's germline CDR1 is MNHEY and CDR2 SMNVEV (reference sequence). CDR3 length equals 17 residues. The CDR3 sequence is CASSPGTAKPPGYEQYF. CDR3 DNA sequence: TGTGCCAGCAGCCCCGGAACAGCCAAGCCTCCAGGCTACGAGCAGTACTTC.

The CDR3 loop is CAWSVTVSYEQYF. DNA for the CDR3: TGTGCCTGGAGTGTGACAGTTTCCTACGAGCAGTACTTC. The rearrangement links TRBV30 to TRBJ2-7; D may be TRBD1 (5 bases). The V gene lost 0 bases and the J gene lost 1 base, with 7 bases spanning the gap. The germline gives CDR1 GTSNPN, CDR2 SVGIG (reference sequence). There are 13 residues in the CDR3.

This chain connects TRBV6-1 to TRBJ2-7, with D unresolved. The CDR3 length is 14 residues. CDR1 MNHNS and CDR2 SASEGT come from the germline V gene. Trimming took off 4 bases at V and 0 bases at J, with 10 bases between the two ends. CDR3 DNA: TGTGCCAGCAGTGTTACTCCATTCTCCTACGAGCAGTACTTC. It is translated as CASSVTPFSYEQYF.

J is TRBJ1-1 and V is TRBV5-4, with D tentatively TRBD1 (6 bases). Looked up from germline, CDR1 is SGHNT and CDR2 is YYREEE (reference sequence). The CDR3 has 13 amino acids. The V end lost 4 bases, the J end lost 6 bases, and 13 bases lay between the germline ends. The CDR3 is CASSDGTSAEAFF. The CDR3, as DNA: TGTGCCAGCAGCGACGGGACATCTGCTGAAGCTTTCTTT.

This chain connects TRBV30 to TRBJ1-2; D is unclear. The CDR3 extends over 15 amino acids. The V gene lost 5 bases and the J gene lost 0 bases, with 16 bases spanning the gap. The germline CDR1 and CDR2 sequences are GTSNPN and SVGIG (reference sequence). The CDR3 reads CAWQVEGNPNYGYTF. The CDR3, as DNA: TGTGCCTGGCAGGTGGAAGGAAATCCTAACTATGGCTACACCTTC.

The DNA of the CDR3 is TGTGCCAGCAGTGACTCAGCGAATCAGCCCCAGCATTTT. Translation gives CASSDSANQPQHF. The rearrangement joins TRBV6-4 to TRBJ1-5; no clear D. Trimming took off 0 bases at V and 4 bases at J, with 4 bases between the two ends. The length of the CDR3 is 13 residues. Germline values: CDR1 MRHNA, CDR2 SNTAGT.

CDR3 coding DNA: TGTGCCCGGGGGGGGCAGCACAATCAGCCCCAGCATTTT. This sequence encodes CARGGQHNQPQHF. The rearrangement links TRBV6-8 to TRBJ1-5; TRBD1 is a possible D gene (6 bases). V was shortened by 11 bases and J by 3 bases, with 14 bases between the two germline ends. The germline V gene encodes CDR1 MNHGY and CDR2 SAAAGT. CDR3 length equals 13 residues.

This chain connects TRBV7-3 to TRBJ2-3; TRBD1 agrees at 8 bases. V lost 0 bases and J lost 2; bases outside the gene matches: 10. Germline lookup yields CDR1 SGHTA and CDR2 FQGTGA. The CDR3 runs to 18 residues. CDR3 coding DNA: TGTGCCAGCAGCTTAACCGGCACAGGGGGATTATTCACAGATACGCAGTATTTT. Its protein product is CASSLTGTGGLFTDTQYF.

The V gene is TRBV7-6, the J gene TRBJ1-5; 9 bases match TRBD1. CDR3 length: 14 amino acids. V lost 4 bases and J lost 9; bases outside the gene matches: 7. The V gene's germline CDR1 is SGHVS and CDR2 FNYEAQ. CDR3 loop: CASSSGTGFAPQHF. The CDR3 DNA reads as TGTGCCAGCAGCTCCGGGACAGGGTTTGCGCCCCAGCATTTT.

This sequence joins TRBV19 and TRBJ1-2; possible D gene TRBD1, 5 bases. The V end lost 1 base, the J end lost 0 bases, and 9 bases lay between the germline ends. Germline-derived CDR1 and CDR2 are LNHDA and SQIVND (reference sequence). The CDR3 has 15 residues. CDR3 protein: CASSIGQSPNYGYTF. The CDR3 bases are TGTGCCAGTAGTATAGGACAGAGCCCTAACTATGGCTACACCTTC.

The CDR3 reads CASSPYAGGGVNTGELFF. CDR3 nucleotide sequence: TGTGCCAGCAGCCCCTATGCCGGGGGAGGCGTGAACACCGGGGAGCTGTTTTTT. The chain has TRBV7-3 and TRBJ2-2; weak D call: TRBD2 (6 bases). The CDR3 is made up of 18 amino acids. Trimming shortened V by 5 bases and J by 1 base, and 20 bases separated the two germline ends. In germline, CDR1 is SGHTA, CDR2 FQGTGA.

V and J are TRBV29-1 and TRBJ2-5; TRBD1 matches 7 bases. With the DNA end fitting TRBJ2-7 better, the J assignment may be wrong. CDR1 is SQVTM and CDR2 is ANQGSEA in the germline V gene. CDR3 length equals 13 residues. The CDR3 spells CSVQGGYSYEQYF. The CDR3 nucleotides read TGCAGCGTCCAAGGGGGCTACTCCTACGAGCAGTACTTC.

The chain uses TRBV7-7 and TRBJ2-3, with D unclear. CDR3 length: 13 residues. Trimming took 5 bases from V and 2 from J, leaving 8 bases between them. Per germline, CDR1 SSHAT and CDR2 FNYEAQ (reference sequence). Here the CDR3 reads CASSQSYTDTQYF. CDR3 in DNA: TGTGCCAGCAGCCAGTCGTACACAGATACGCAGTATTTT.

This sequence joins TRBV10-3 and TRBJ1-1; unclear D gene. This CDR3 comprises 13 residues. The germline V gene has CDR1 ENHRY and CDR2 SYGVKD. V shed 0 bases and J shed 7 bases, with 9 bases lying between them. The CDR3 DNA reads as TGTGCCATCAGTGAGTCAACAGCTAATGAAGCTTTCTTT. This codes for CAISESTANEAFF.

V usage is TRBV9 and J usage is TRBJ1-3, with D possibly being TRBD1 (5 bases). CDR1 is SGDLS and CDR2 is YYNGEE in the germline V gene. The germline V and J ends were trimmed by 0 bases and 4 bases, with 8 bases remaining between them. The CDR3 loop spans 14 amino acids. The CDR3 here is CASSVGGEGNTIYF. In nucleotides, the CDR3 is TGTGCCAGCAGCGTAGGGGGGGAAGGAAACACCATATATTTT.